This T cell receptor (beta chain) was sequenced for a study of cytomegalovirus exposure and HLA in healthy donors listed by TCRdb under 2017. In terms of the full investigation: A later analysis indicated that the roughly 130 validation repertoires were generated on the platform also employed for the 670 or so repertoires of the first cohort. The study combined high-throughput TCR immunosequencing, statistical association of individual TCRs with disease status, and machine learning to predict cytomegalovirus infection status. Along with the 666-subject first cohort, a separate validation cohort of over 90 different subjects was used. The study was designed to test whether signatures of past pathogen exposure could be identified by cataloging public T cell receptors. Findings and caveats that apply to the study as a whole: The classifier was reported to diagnose cytomegalovirus status with high specificity and sensitivity in both the original cohort and the validation cohort. While some public TCRs were present in many individuals, most TCR sequences turned up only very rarely across donors. According to the authors, the approach could potentially be generalized to other disease states and immunological phenotypes. Subsequent analysis determined that TCRs grouped into clusters in the first cohort also showed a tendency toward co-occurrence across the 120 validation repertoires, and 94% of cluster scores exceeded 0. Three of the identified cytomegalovirus-associated TCR beta chains were confirmed in vitro to be specific for cytomegalovirus antigens. All 110 or so repertoires were used to score co-occurrence in the validation cohort in a later analysis, because that analysis had no HLA typing for the cohort. The study listed 150 to 200 TCR beta chains as associated with cytomegalovirus.

On this clone: Its antigen specificity is not known. No quality values exist for individual bases; no much larger clone is one base distant.

Preparation of the library involved the immunoSEQ multiplex PCR assay. On the study's bioinformatics: A statistical classification framework was built for diagnosing cytomegalovirus status from the catalog of TCR beta chain sequences. This is the immuneACCESS table as TCRdb keeps it, with only in-frame sequences that have V and J called. A part of the clones is gone; compared with another copy, unresolved V genes explain less than half, and the rest is unexplained. V and J calls and clone size are given by that table; D and trimming were obtained from the DNA. For this sample the table gives about 180,000 clones, of which roughly 85% were detected only once. 16% of the sample goes to the ten largest clones. Including cysteine and phenylalanine, the CDR3 has 14 amino acids. The kept DNA is CDR3 alone, 42 bases in frame from the first base. The V end loses 1 base and the J end loses 2 bases, and a stretch of 7 bases separates them. Looking up the germline V gene yields CDR1 MGHRA and CDR2 YSYEKL.

The donors were included in the validation cohort of around 120 subjects, a group kept apart from the roughly 670-subject first cohort. The rearranged chain carries TRBV4-1 and TRBJ2-3, with the D segment identity uncertain. Material for sequencing was PBMCs. The TCR originated in a man between 18 and 35 years old in good health and CMV-seropositive. Read as DNA, the sequence is TGCGCCAGCAGCCAAGCCCCGTACACAGATACGCAGTATTTT. Translated, it gives CASSQAPYTDTQYF.